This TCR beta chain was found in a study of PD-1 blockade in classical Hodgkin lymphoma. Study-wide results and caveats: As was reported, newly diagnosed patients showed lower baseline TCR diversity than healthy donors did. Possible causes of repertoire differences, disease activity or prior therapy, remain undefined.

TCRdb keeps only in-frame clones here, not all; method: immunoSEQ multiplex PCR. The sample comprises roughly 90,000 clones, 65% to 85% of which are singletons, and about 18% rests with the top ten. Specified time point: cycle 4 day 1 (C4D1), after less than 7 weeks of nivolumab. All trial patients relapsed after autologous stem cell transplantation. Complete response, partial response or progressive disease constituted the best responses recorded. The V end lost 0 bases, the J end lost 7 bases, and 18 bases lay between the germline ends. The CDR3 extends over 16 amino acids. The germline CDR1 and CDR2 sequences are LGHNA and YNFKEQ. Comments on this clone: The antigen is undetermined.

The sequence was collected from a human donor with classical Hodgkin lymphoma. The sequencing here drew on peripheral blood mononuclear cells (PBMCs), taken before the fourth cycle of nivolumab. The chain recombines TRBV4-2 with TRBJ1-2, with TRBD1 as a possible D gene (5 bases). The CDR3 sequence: CASSQDPSRVRTGYTF. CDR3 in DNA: TGTGCCAGCAGCCAAGATCCGAGCAGGGTCAGGACTGGCTACACCTTC.